This T cell receptor (beta chain) was sequenced in a study of metastatic and nonmetastatic thyroid tumors (dated by TCRdb to the early 2020s). Background on the whole study: The researchers compared repertoires between peripheral blood samples and tumor or nodule tissue samples from patients with malignant or benign thyroid disease. General findings and caveats noted by the study authors: In both blood and tumor samples, malignant tumors were reported to have significantly higher TCR beta diversity than benign nodules.

A note on this clone: Its antigen remains undetermined. Per-nucleotide qualities are absent, and no much larger clonotype sits a single base away.

The CDR3 spans 15 residues, from the cysteine through the phenylalanine. Kept here is only the CDR3 DNA, which spans 45 bases and is read in frame from base 1. The trim is 6 bases for V and 2 bases for J, with a gap of 14 bases between the germline ends. Sequences MDHEN (CDR1) and SYDVKM (CDR2) are obtained from the germline V gene. The library was produced with PCR. This sample was sequenced with an Illumina HiSeq 4000. The TCR beta-chain CDR3 region of each patient was profiled by high-throughput sequencing. The study's processing was this. Drawing on CDR3 differences between clinicopathological groups, the researchers built a classifier meant to tell apart patients with distant-metastatic papillary thyroid cancer. Repertoire diversity was assessed with the Shannon index, and tumor-blood repertoire similarity with the Morisita-Horn index. TCRdb reanalyzed the raw reads on its own, using fastp at Q25 for trimming and MiXCR for clone calling, and kept in-frame beta chains. The V and J calls follow TCRdb's processing rather than the paper's. This sample holds under 25,000 clones; over 20% were observed only once. Clones ranked in the top ten supply less than 10% of the sample.

No patient had received any treatment before thyroid surgery. Using T-cell receptor beta sequencing, the researchers looked back retrospectively at clinical samples from patients, gathered between about 2012 and 2018. The sequence came from a female donor with papillary thyroid cancer or a benign thyroid nodule (not recorded which). Some clones in this sample may be carry-over from other donors' samples. Sequenced: adjacent normal tissue. Recombination connected TRBV28 to TRBJ1-5; TRBD1 is possibly the D segment (6 matching bases). The DNA sequence is TGTGCCAGCAGACAACAGGGTAGGGGCAATCAGCCCCAGCATTTT. This sequence encodes CASRQQGRGNQPQHF.